Below, one T cell receptor (beta chain) is given with its context. The antigen is undetermined. Reverse transcribing all isolated RNA meant expressed TCRB transcripts were sequenced. Only in-frame clones appear in the TCRdb table, and some are missing; sequencing was by immunoSEQ multiplex PCR. The table lists about 160,000 clones, over 55% of them singletons. The germline V gene encodes CDR1 SEHNR and CDR2 FQNEAQ (reference sequence). With 0 bases removed from V and 0 bases from J, the gap between germline ends came to 4 bases. The CDR3 length is 14 residues. The record originates from a study of beta chain features in type 1 diabetes. Broader study findings: Type 1 diabetes patients showed a moderate but significant shortening of TCRB CDR3s in all four CD4+ subsets.

This TCR was sampled from a man younger than 45 with type 1 diabetes. The genes are TRBV7-9 and TRBJ2-3; no firm D call. The material sequenced was naive CD4+ T cells from blood. CDR3 sequence: CASSLATSTDTQYF. In DNA form, the CDR3 reads TGTGCCAGCAGCTTAGCGACAAGCACAGATACGCAGTATTTT.